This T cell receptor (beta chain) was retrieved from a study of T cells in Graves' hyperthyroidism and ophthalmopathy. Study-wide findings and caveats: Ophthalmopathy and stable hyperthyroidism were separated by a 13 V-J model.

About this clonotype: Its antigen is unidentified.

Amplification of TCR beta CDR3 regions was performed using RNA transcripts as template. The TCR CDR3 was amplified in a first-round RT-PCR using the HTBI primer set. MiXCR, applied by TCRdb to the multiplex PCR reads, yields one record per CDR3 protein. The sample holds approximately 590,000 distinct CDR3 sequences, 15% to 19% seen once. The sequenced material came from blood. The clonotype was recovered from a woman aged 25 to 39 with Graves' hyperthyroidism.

DNA of the CDR3: TGCAGCGTTGAAGGCTCGGGGGCTGGGGCCAACGTCCTGACTTTC. This gives the protein CSVEGSGAGANVLTF. The rearrangement uses TRBV29-1 and TRBJ2-6; possibly TRBD2 for D (6 bases). V was cut by 1 base and J by 2 bases, with 9 bases left in between. There are 15 residues in the CDR3. Germline V lookup: CDR1 SQVTM, CDR2 ANQGSEA.